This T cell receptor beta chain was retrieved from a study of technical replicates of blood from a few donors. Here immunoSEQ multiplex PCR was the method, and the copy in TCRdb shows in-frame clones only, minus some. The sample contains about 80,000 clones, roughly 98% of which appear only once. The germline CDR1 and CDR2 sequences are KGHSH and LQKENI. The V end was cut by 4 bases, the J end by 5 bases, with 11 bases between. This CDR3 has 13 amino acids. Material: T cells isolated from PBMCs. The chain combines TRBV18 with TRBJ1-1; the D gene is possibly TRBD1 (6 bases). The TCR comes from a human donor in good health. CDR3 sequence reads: CASSLQGKTEAFF. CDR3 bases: TGTGCCAGCTCACTCCAGGGGAAGACTGAAGCTTTCTTT.